This T cell receptor (beta chain) was identified during a study of T cells after yellow fever vaccination. A 5'RACE template-switching step, the method used to make TCR cDNA, added a universal primer site and UMIs. TCRdb reanalysed the 5' RACE reads using MiXCR and keeps one entry per CDR3 protein. The sample lists 600,000 to 750,000 distinct CDR3 sequences, roughly 12% seen once, with 15% in the top ten. This clonotype has just a few counts. Unmatched junction bases numbered 9, after V lost 0 bases and J lost 7 bases. In germline, CDR1 is LGHNA, CDR2 YSLEER. The CDR3 covers 17 residues. This chain connects TRBV4-3 to TRBJ2-1, with 10 bases matching TRBD2. The source of this sequence is a man aged 25 to 45 who received the YFV17D yellow fever vaccine. The sample here was PBMCs, taken on the day of the yellow fever booster vaccination. CDR3 DNA sequence: TGCGCCAGCAGCCAAGAGTTCCTAGCGGGAGCTGGTAATGAGCAGTTCTTC. Translated, it gives CASSQEFLAGAGNEQFF.